This TCR beta chain was documented in a study of CD8 T cells in Susac syndrome. After extraction with the RNeasy kit, about 0.45 to 1 ug of the RNA was reverse transcribed using random hexamers. One entry per CDR3 protein results from TCRdb running MiXCR on the immunoSEQ multiplex PCR reads. Of about 180,000 distinct CDR3 sequences listed, approximately 95% are singletons. The germline CDR1 and CDR2 sequences are SGHNT and YYREEE (reference sequence). The CDR3 loop spans 14 amino acids. V gave up 2 bases and J gave up 0 bases, with 7 bases separating them. The source is a human donor with multiple sclerosis. The chain carries TRBV5-4 and TRBJ2-3; D remains ambiguous. Sequencing used CD8+ T cells from PBMCs. In nucleotides, the CDR3 is TGTGCCAGCAGCTTCTGGCGGAGCACAGATACGCAGTATTTT. It yields the protein CASSFWRSTDTQYF. Full variable domain (missing parts from reference TRBV5-4 and TRBJ2-3): ETGVTQSPTHLIKTRGQQVTLRCSSQSGHNTVSWYQQALGQGPQFIFQYYREEENGRGNFPPRFSGLQFPNYSSELNVNALELDDSALYLCASSFWRSTDTQYFGPGTRLTVL.